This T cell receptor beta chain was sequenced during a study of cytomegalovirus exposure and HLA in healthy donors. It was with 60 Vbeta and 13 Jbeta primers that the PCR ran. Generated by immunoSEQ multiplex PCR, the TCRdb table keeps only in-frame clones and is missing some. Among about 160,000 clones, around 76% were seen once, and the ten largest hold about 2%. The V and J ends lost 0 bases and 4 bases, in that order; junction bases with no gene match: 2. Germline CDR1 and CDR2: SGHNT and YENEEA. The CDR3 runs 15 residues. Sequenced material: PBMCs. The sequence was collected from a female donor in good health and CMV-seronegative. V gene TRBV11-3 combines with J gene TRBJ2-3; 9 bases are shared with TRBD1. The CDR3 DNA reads TGTGCCAGCAGCTTAGATGGACAGGGGCCAGATACGCAGTATTTT. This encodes CASSLDGQGPDTQYF.